This is a list of T cell receptor beta chains from one sample in a study of T cells after yellow fever vaccination. TCRdb processed the 5' RACE reads anew with MiXCR; each CDR3 protein has one entry. The table records 280,000 or so distinct CDR3 sequences, roughly 8.7% of them present only once. This specimen was CD4+ T cells sorted from PBMCs, taken 5 days after the yellow fever booster vaccination. These receptors came from a man between 18 and 29 years old who received the YFV17D yellow fever vaccine. CDR3s include the opening cysteine and the closing phenylalanine or tryptophan.

v_call: TRBV4-2; j_call: TRBJ2-3; cdr3_aa: CASSQGRRGGSPTDTQYF
v_call: TRBV18; j_call: TRBJ2-1; cdr3_aa: CASSPSKTHGEQFF
v_call: TRBV7-9; j_call: TRBJ1-5; cdr3_aa: CASSRDHQPQHF
v_call: TRBV5-5; j_call: TRBJ2-7; cdr3_aa: CASTSTQGAHEQYF
v_call: TRBV28; j_call: TRBJ1-1; cdr3_aa: CASSQDPIYTEAFF
v_call: TRBV12-3/TRBV12-4; j_call: TRBJ1-2; cdr3_aa: CASSPGQGWGYTF
v_call: TRBV14; j_call: TRBJ1-2; cdr3_aa: CASSRPGAGYTF
v_call: TRBV7-2; j_call: TRBJ2-3; cdr3_aa: CASSFSFATDTQYF
v_call: TRBV7-3; j_call: TRBJ2-3; cdr3_aa: CASDPLPAGGITDTQYF
v_call: TRBV6-2/TRBV6-3; j_call: TRBJ2-5; cdr3_aa: CASRRHTSQETQYF
v_call: TRBV30; j_call: TRBJ2-5; cdr3_aa: CAWSVIFGGGKLQETQYF
v_call: TRBV5-1; j_call: TRBJ2-1; cdr3_aa: CASSLARAETANNEQFF
v_call: TRBV6-5; j_call: TRBJ1-3; cdr3_aa: CASSSGDGHSGNTIYF
v_call: TRBV4-2; j_call: TRBJ1-2; cdr3_aa: CASSQESGPVPHGYTF
v_call: TRBV7-3; j_call: TRBJ1-1; cdr3_aa: CASSLDENTEAFF
v_call: TRBV7-8; j_call: TRBJ1-3; cdr3_aa: CASSLAAGGNTIYF
v_call: TRBV6-6; j_call: TRBJ1-6; cdr3_aa: CASSHTLRNSPLHF
v_call: TRBV11-3; j_call: TRBJ2-2; cdr3_aa: CASSLDGGTIGELFF
v_call: TRBV10-3; j_call: TRBJ2-3; cdr3_aa: CAIGRELLTDTQYF
v_call: TRBV7-9; j_call: TRBJ1-1; cdr3_aa: CATSTRQNTEAFF
v_call: TRBV5-1; j_call: TRBJ1-2; cdr3_aa: CASSLAWTGEKGGYTF
v_call: TRBV5-1; j_call: TRBJ2-1; cdr3_aa: CASSWGTRGNEQFF
v_call: TRBV7-2; j_call: TRBJ2-3; cdr3_aa: CASSPHRDRGRDTQYF
v_call: TRBV7-2; j_call: TRBJ1-1; cdr3_aa: CASSLPLGGTTEAFF
v_call: TRBV7-3; j_call: TRBJ2-2; cdr3_aa: CASSLGRGELFF
v_call: TRBV20-1; j_call: TRBJ2-1; cdr3_aa: CSARASGGAGEQFF
v_call: TRBV2; j_call: TRBJ2-1; cdr3_aa: CASSVRGGQSNEQFF
v_call: TRBV29-1; j_call: TRBJ1-2; cdr3_aa: CSVRQGEGGYTF